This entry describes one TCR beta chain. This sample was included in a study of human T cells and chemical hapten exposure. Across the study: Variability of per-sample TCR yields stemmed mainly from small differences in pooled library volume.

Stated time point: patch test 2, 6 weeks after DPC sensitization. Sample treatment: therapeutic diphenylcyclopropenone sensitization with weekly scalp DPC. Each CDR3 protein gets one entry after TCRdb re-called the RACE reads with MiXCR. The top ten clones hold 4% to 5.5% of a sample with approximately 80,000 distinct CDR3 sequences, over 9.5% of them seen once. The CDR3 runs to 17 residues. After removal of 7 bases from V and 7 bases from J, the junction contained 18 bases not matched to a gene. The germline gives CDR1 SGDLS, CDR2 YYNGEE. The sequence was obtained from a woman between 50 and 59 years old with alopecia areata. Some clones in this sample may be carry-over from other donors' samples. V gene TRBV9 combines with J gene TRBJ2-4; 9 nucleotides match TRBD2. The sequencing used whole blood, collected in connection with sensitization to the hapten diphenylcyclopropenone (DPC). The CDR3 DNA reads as TGTGCCAGCGAGGGGGCTAGCGGGACGAAAGCAGGGAACATTCAGTACTTC. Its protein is CASEGASGTKAGNIQYF.